Below are 24 T cell receptor beta chains sequenced from a single sample in a study of cytomegalovirus exposure and HLA in healthy donors. PCR was performed using 60 Vbeta and 13 Jbeta primers. Assay: immunoSEQ multiplex PCR; the TCRdb copy retains only in-frame clones and omits some. The table shows some 180,000 clones, with 80% to 90% occurring only once. Source material: PBMCs. The source of these receptors is a girl aged 2-10 years in good health and CMV-seropositive.

The chain combines TRBV4-1 with TRBJ2-7; perhaps TRBD2 as D (5 bases). CDR3 length equals 15 residues. The germline V gene encodes CDR1 MGHRA and CDR2 YSYEKL. V was shortened by 4 bases and J by 0 bases, with 13 bases between the two germline ends. Here the CDR3 reads CASSLEGLSSYEQYF. The CDR3 region has the DNA TGCGCCAGCAGCCTCGAGGGCTTAAGCTCCTACGAGCAGTACTTC.

The chain links TRBV30 to TRBJ2-7; no clear D. The CDR3 consists of 11 residues. Germline assignment: CDR1 GTSNPN and CDR2 SVGIG (reference sequence). V dropped 5 bases and J dropped 8 bases, with 13 bases sitting between them. The DNA for the CDR3 is TGTGCCTGGGCAATGGGCTATCAGCAGTACTTC. This encodes CAWAMGYQQYF.

V gene TRBV25-1 combines with J gene TRBJ1-6, with 7 positions matching TRBD1. CDR3 length: 15 amino acids. The V gene end was trimmed by 0 bases and the J gene end by 13 bases; junction bases not matched to a gene: 9. Germline CDR1 and CDR2: MGHDK and SYGVNS. The CDR3 sequence is CASSEYKGASFPLHF. DNA for the CDR3: TGTGCCAGCAGTGAATACAAGGGGGCGAGTTTCCCCCTCCACTTT.

The chain combines TRBV7-9 with TRBJ2-5; TRBD2 matches at 7 bases. The length of the CDR3 is 16 residues. CDR1 and CDR2 (germline): SEHNR, FQNEAQ (reference sequence). V lost 3 bases and J lost 4; bases outside the gene matches: 11. The CDR3 region is CASSLAGSGGGETQYF. In DNA, the CDR3 is TGTGCCAGCAGCTTGGCGGGGTCGGGAGGTGGAGAGACCCAGTACTTC.

This sequence joins TRBV7-8 and TRBJ2-3; D is possibly TRBD2 (7 bases). The CDR3 loop spans 20 amino acids. Germline values: CDR1 SGHVS, CDR2 FQNEAQ. The V end was cut by 3 bases, the J end by 5 bases, with 30 bases between. CDR3 DNA sequence: TGTGCCAGCAGCTTCACCGGGACATCATCGGGAGGATTTGTCATAGATACGCAGTATTTT. Amino acid sequence: CASSFTGTSSGGFVIDTQYF.

This rearrangement joins TRBV18 to TRBJ1-5; D remains ambiguous. The germline V gene has CDR1 KGHSH and CDR2 LQKENI. This CDR3 contains 15 residues. The ends were cut back, 3 bases at V and 4 bases at J, with 13 bases in the middle. The CDR3 region has the DNA TGTGCCAGCTCACCCCCAGATTTGCCGAATCAGCCCCAGCATTTT. Amino acid sequence: CASSPPDLPNQPQHF.

V usage is TRBV5-6 and J usage is TRBJ2-7; TRBD1 might be the D (5 bases). The CDR3 sequence is 15 residues long. Looked up from germline, CDR1 is SGHDT and CDR2 is YYEEEE. V dropped 0 bases and J dropped 3 bases, with 13 bases sitting between them. Written as DNA, the CDR3 is TGTGCCAGCAGCTTGGGACAGTCATACCTCTACGAGCAGTACTTC. Translated, it gives CASSLGQSYLYEQYF.

This clone was observed a handful of times. The chain has TRBV6-1 and TRBJ1-2; no clear D. The length of the CDR3 is 10 residues. Per germline, CDR1 MNHNS and CDR2 SASEGT. With 6 bases removed from V and 8 bases from J, the gap between germline ends came to 7 bases. CDR3 coding DNA: TGTGCCAGCAGGGCAGAAGGCTACACCTTC. Translating it yields CASRAEGYTF.

The rearrangement uses TRBV28 and TRBJ2-5, with TRBD2 matching over 8 bases. V was clipped by 7 bases and J by 2 bases; unmatched bases: 6. The CDR3 spans 14 residues. Germline V lookup: CDR1 MDHEN, CDR2 SYDVKM. CDR3 coding DNA: TGTGCCAGCACGGGCGGGAGGACTCAAGAGACCCAGTACTTC. As protein: CASTGGRTQETQYF.

The V gene is TRBV5-1, the J gene TRBJ1-1; no clear D gene. Looked up from germline, CDR1 is SGHRS and CDR2 is YFSETQ. Trimming pared 5 bases from V and 6 bases from J, leaving 20 bases between. The CDR3 runs 15 residues. The CDR3 here is CASRPHWEFKAEAFF. The CDR3 DNA reads as TGCGCCAGCAGGCCCCATTGGGAGTTTAAGGCTGAAGCTTTCTTT.

This chain connects TRBV11-1 to TRBJ2-3, with 12 bases lining up with TRBD2. Germline values: CDR1 SGHAT, CDR2 FQDESV (reference sequence). There are 15 residues in the CDR3. V lost 6 bases to trimming and J lost 4 bases; unmatched junction nucleotides: 5. In DNA, the CDR3 is TGTGCCAGCAGTTTCCCTAGCGGGGGGGCAGATACGCAGTATTTT. This translates into CASSFPSGGADTQYF.

The chain is built from TRBV15 and TRBJ2-7; D is possibly TRBD1 (6 bases). This CDR3 has 14 residues. Germline V CDR1 and CDR2: LNHNV, YYDKDF (reference sequence). Trimming removed 0 bases from V and 12 bases from J, with 18 bases in between. In DNA, the CDR3 is TGTGCCACCAGCAGAGATAGGGGACAAGGTGGATTGTACTTC. Amino acids: CATSRDRGQGGLYF.

With respect to this clone: Other nucleotide sequences from this sample produce the same CDR3. The chain couples TRBV9 to TRBJ2-1, with 9 nucleotides matching TRBD2. V dropped 0 bases and J dropped 2; count of bases not matched to a gene: 0. Germline V CDR1 and CDR2: SGDLS, YYNGEE. The CDR3 has 15 amino acids. CDR3 DNA: TGTGCCAGCAGCGTAGGACTAGCGGCCTACAATGAGCAGTTCTTC. The encoded protein is CASSVGLAAYNEQFF.

In nucleotides, the CDR3 is TGTGCCATCAGGGGATCTAGCGGGAGTATTTCCTACAATGAGCAGTTCTTC. This gives the protein CAIRGSSGSISYNEQFF. The V call is TRBV10-3, the J call TRBJ2-1; TRBD2 aligns across 10 bases. J gave up 1 base and V 6 bases, and 9 bases lay outside the gene matches. Germline-derived CDR1 and CDR2 are ENHRY and SYGVKD. The CDR3 sequence is 17 residues long.

The V gene is TRBV2, the J gene TRBJ1-5, with TRBD1 matching over 7 bases. CDR1 is SNHLY and CDR2 is FYNNEI in the germline V gene. The CDR3 runs 14 residues. Trimming cost V 6 bases and J 8 bases; bases outside gene matches: 10. The CDR3 loop is CASRETGSLKPQHF. CDR3 sequence (DNA): TGTGCCAGCAGGGAGACAGGGTCCCTGAAGCCCCAGCATTTT. Variable domain in full (rest from reference TRBV2 and TRBJ1-5): EPEVTQTPSHQVTQMGQEVILRCVPISNHLYFYWYRQILGQKVEFLVSFYNNEISEKSEIFDDQFSVERPDGSNFTLKIRSTKLEDSAMYFCASRETGSLKPQHFGDGTRLSIL.

This clone was observed a handful of times. The V and J genes are TRBV6-6 and TRBJ2-7, with 8 bases identical to TRBD2. This CDR3 is 15 amino acids long. The germline CDR1 and CDR2 sequences are MNHNY and SVGAGI (reference sequence). With 4 bases clipped from V and 1 base from J, the junction kept 6 bases outside the gene matches. The CDR3 is CASSSTSDGSYEQYF. Written as DNA, the CDR3 is TGTGCCAGCAGTTCGACTAGCGATGGTTCCTACGAGCAGTACTTC.

The chain combines TRBV5-1 with TRBJ2-7; maybe TRBD2 (7 bases). Germline V gene sequence: CDR1 SGHRS, CDR2 YFSETQ. The V end lost 7 bases, the J end lost 5 bases, and 19 bases lay between the germline ends. This CDR3 contains 14 residues. This CDR3 is CASARGGATDEQYF. The CDR3 DNA sequence: TGCGCCAGCGCGAGGGGGGGGGCGACTGACGAGCAGTACTTC. Supplemented by reference TRBV5-1 and TRBJ2-7, the full variable domain reads KAGVTQTPRYLIKTRGQQVTLSCSPISGHRSVSWYQQTPGQGLQFLFEYFSETQRNKGNFPGRFSGRQFSNSRSEMNVSTLELGDSALYLCASARGGATDEQYFGPGTRLTVT.

The J gene is TRBJ2-5, the V gene TRBV25-1; TRBD2 matches 11 bases. There are 17 residues in the CDR3. Germline assignment: CDR1 MGHDK and CDR2 SYGVNS. V was pared by 4 bases and J by 2 bases, with 9 bases of the junction left unmatched. CDR3 nucleotide sequence: TGTGCCAGCAGTGCGCCCACTAGCGGGAGAGGGCAAGAGACCCAGTACTTC. It is translated as CASSAPTSGRGQETQYF.

V usage is TRBV21-1 and J usage is TRBJ2-5; TRBD2 reflects the table's D call only, with no check against the DNA. TRBV21-1 is a known pseudogene. The CDR3 has 16 residues. CDR3 sequence: CASSKGLAGRQETQYF. The CDR3 region has the DNA TGTGCCAGCAGCAAAGGGCTAGCGGGCCGACAAGAGACCCAGTACTTC.

The gene calls are TRBV30 and TRBJ2-2, with TRBD2 as a possible D gene (7 bases). This CDR3 region has 14 residues. In germline, CDR1 is GTSNPN, CDR2 SVGIG (reference sequence). V gave up 4 bases and J gave up 5 bases, with 14 bases separating them. In nucleotides, the CDR3 is TGTGCCTGGACGGCGGGGGCGGGGACCGGGGAGCTGTTTTTT. Translation gives CAWTAGAGTGELFF.

This clone has a handful of counts. This chain joins TRBV6-5 and TRBJ1-2; perhaps TRBD1 as D (6 bases). Trimming took off 8 bases at V and 11 bases at J, with 15 bases between the two ends. Germline V gene lookup returns CDR1 MNHEY and CDR2 SVGAGI. CDR3 size: 11 residues. The CDR3 DNA is TGTGCCAGCCTGAAAACAGGGCGGTACACCTTC. Its translation: CASLKTGRYTF.

J is TRBJ1-2 and V is TRBV6-1, with D possibly TRBD1 on 6 matching bases. The V end lost 2 bases, the J end lost 7 bases, and 11 bases lay between the germline ends. Germline V CDR1 and CDR2: MNHNS, SASEGT. The CDR3 has 13 residues. In DNA form, the CDR3 reads TGTGCCAGCAGTGAATCACAGGGATGTGGCTACACCTTC. As protein: CASSESQGCGYTF.

The chain combines TRBV5-1 with TRBJ1-1; no clear D. Germline values: CDR1 SGHRS, CDR2 YFSETQ. The CDR3 length is 14 residues. Trimming removed 1 base at V and 2 bases at J, with 9 bases between. CDR3 loop: CASSLFGLNTEAFF. The CDR3 coding sequence is TGCGCCAGCAGCTTGTTTGGGCTTAACACTGAAGCTTTCTTT.

V is TRBV18 and J is TRBJ2-7, with TRBD2 identical over 7 bases. V gave up 1 base and J gave up 6 bases; unmatched junction bases: 9. CDR1 and CDR2 from the germline V gene are KGHSH and LQKENI. This CDR3 comprises 15 residues. CDR3 coding DNA: TGTGCCAGCTCACCACGGGGAGGGCAGGTATCCGAGCAGTACTTC. Its protein product is CASSPRGGQVSEQYF.